The clone carrying this T cell receptor (beta chain) was observed a single time. Only in-frame clones appear in the TCRdb table, and some are missing; sequencing was by immunoSEQ multiplex PCR. The table includes about 2.1 million clones, around 95% detected once. After removal of 2 bases from V and 3 bases from J, the junction contained 6 bases not matched to a gene. The CDR3 totals 15 residues. Germline V gene sequence: CDR1 SGDLS, CDR2 YYNGEE. This specimen belongs to a study of shared clonotypes between healthy human individuals. CD45RO-negative CD8 cells positively selected for CCR7 made up the naive population, which excluded terminally differentiated effector memory CD45RA+ cells.

V usage is TRBV9 and J usage is TRBJ2-3, with 7 nucleotides matching TRBD2. The TCR originated in a man aged 18 to 30 in good health. Some clones in this sample may be carry-over from other donors' samples. The specimen was naive CD8+ T cells from PBMCs. CDR3 in DNA: TGTGCCAGCAGCGTGCGCGGGAGTATAACAGATACGCAGTATTTT. Its translation: CASSVRGSITDTQYF. Full variable domain (rest looked up from reference TRBV9 and TRBJ2-3): DSGVTQTPKHLITATGQRVTLRCSPRSGDLSVYWYQQSLDQGLQFLIQYYNGEERAKGNILERFSAQQFPDLHSELNLSSLELGDSALYFCASSVRGSITDTQYFGPGTRLTVL.